One sample yielded the 25 T cell receptor beta chains listed below, sequenced in a study of T cells after posttransplantation cyclophosphamide. Sequencing used immunoSEQ multiplex PCR; TCRdb keeps in-frame clones, though not all of them. Among some 12,000 clones listed, 85% to 95% were seen once. Input material: naive CD8+ T cells sorted from PBMCs. The receptors were gathered from a man aged 30 to 45 in good health and a related stem cell transplant donor.

V and J are TRBV11-3 and TRBJ2-7, with 9 bases aligning to TRBD1. The CDR3 is made up of 14 amino acids. Germline CDR1 is SGHNT and CDR2 is YENEEA. V shed 5 bases and J 5 bases; nucleotides not matched to a gene: 7. This CDR3 is CASSAETGGHEQYF. DNA of the CDR3: TGTGCCAGCAGCGCCGAGACAGGGGGACACGAGCAGTACTTC.

This sequence joins TRBV6-1 and TRBJ1-5; TRBD1 matches at 7 bases. Germline V lookup: CDR1 MNHNS, CDR2 SASEGT. Trimming at V came to 4 bases and at J to 1 base, leaving 7 bases not matched to a gene. CDR3 length equals 16 residues. CDR3 sequence (DNA): TGTGCCAGCAGTGGATGGGTCAGGGGGAGCAATCAGCCCCAGCATTTT. Its protein is CASSGWVRGSNQPQHF.

The genes are TRBV2 and TRBJ2-1; a weak D match, TRBD2 (6 bases). Germline V gene sequence: CDR1 SNHLY, CDR2 FYNNEI. This CDR3 contains 17 residues. Trimming removed 3 bases at V and 8 bases at J, with 23 bases between. DNA for the CDR3: TGTGCCAGCAGTGACCCCACGGGGAGGAAGATCGGCGATGAGCAGTTCTTC. The encoded protein is CASSDPTGRKIGDEQFF.

The chain uses TRBV4-2 and TRBJ2-7; D ambiguous. V gave up 2 bases and J gave up 5 bases, with 10 bases separating them. Germline V lookup: CDR1 LGHNA, CDR2 YNFKEQ. The CDR3 contains 13 residues. For the CDR3, the DNA is TGTGCCAGCAGCCAAAATACAGACAACGAGCAGTACTTC. It codes for CASSQNTDNEQYF.

The rearrangement uses TRBV28 and TRBJ1-5; possibly TRBD1 for D (6 bases). Deletions cut 9 bases from V and 14 bases from J, with 20 bases between. Germline V gene sequence: CDR1 MDHEN, CDR2 SYDVKM. This CDR3 is built from 12 residues. The CDR3 coding sequence is TGTGCCAGTCGCTGGACAGATGAAACCAAGCATTTT. Translating it yields CASRWTDETKHF.

The chain couples TRBV5-4 to TRBJ2-5; 8 bases match TRBD2. The CDR3 runs 13 residues. Trimming at V came to 6 bases and at J to 5 bases, leaving 6 bases not matched to a gene. Germline V lookup: CDR1 SGHNT, CDR2 YYREEE (reference sequence). The CDR3 DNA sequence: TGTGCCAGCACCACGGGGGGGCATGAGACCCAGTACTTC. Translating gives CASTTGGHETQYF.

The chain uses TRBV7-8 and TRBJ1-6; D gene unclear. Germline loops: CDR1 SGHVS, CDR2 FQNEAQ. CDR3 length equals 15 residues. Trimming cost V 1 base and J 7 bases, with 11 bases left between them. DNA of the CDR3: TGTGCCAGCAGCTTAGGACATCAGCTAAATTCACCCCTCCACTTT. Translation: CASSLGHQLNSPLHF.

The chain recombines TRBV29-1 with TRBJ1-4, with D uncertain. Germline-derived CDR1 and CDR2 are SQVTM and ANQGSEA. Trimming took off 2 bases at V and 3 bases at J, with 10 bases between the two ends. The CDR3 extends over 14 amino acids. The CDR3 sequence: CSVELREANEKLFF. Here the CDR3 DNA reads TGCAGCGTTGAACTACGGGAAGCTAATGAAAAACTGTTTTTT. Full variable domain (rest looked up from reference TRBV29-1 and TRBJ1-4): SAVISQKPSRDICQRGTSLTIQCQVDSQVTMMFWYRQQPGQSLTLIATANQGSEATYESGFVIDKFPISRPNLTFSTLTVSNMSPEDSSIYLCSVELREANEKLFFGSGTQLSVL.

A note on this clone: An end of the junction differs from the germline gene, which may be a read error. The J gene is TRBJ1-2, the V gene TRBV12-5; maybe TRBD1 (5 bases). Per the germline V gene, CDR1 is LGHNT and CDR2 is FRNRAP. The CDR3 consists of 16 residues. In nucleotides, the CDR3 is TGTGCTAGTGGTTTGGATCAGGGAGCGGGTGACTATGGCTACGCCTTC. Its translation: CASGLDQGAGDYGYAF.

The chain couples TRBV7-3 to TRBJ2-1, with a tentative D call TRBD1 (6 bases). The V end was cut by 6 bases, the J end by 0 bases, with 9 bases between. Germline V gives CDR1 SGHTA, CDR2 FQGTGA. The CDR3 totals 14 residues. The CDR3 DNA sequence: TGTGCCAGCAGTCAGGGGAGCTCCTACAATGAGCAGTTCTTC. Amino acids: CASSQGSSYNEQFF.

This chain links TRBV18 with TRBJ2-2; maybe TRBD1 (7 bases). The length of the CDR3 is 19 residues. The germline V and J ends were trimmed by 3 bases and 3 bases, with 23 bases remaining between them. Germline values: CDR1 KGHSH, CDR2 LQKENI. The CDR3 region is CASSPLTVEGAQDTGELFF. The CDR3 DNA reads as TGTGCCAGCTCACCCCTAACTGTGGAGGGGGCGCAGGACACCGGGGAGCTGTTTTTT.

The rearrangement joins TRBV7-9 to TRBJ1-2, with D possibly TRBD1 on 5 matching bases. This CDR3 has 14 residues. Germline CDR1 is SEHNR and CDR2 is FQNEAQ (reference sequence). Trimming took 1 base from V and 3 from J, leaving 9 bases between them. CDR3 coding DNA: TGTGCCAGCAGCTTAGATATGGGGCACTATGGCTACACCTTC. Translating it yields CASSLDMGHYGYTF.

The rearrangement joins TRBV7-9 to TRBJ2-7; D is perhaps TRBD1 (6 bases). V was clipped by 10 bases and J by 2 bases, with 18 bases between them. Germline CDR1 is SEHNR and CDR2 is FQNEAQ (reference sequence). CDR3 length: 14 residues. The CDR3 spells CATEQGPLAYEQYF. The CDR3 DNA reads as TGTGCCACCGAACAGGGACCTTTAGCCTACGAGCAGTACTTC.

The chain employs TRBV5-4 and TRBJ2-1; D is perhaps TRBD1 (6 bases). Trimming left V 4 bases short and J 4 bases short, with 9 bases between. This CDR3 has 13 residues. Germline CDR1 SGHNT, CDR2 YYREEE (reference sequence). The CDR3 DNA reads TGTGCCAGCAGCCGGGACACTTACAATGAGCAGTTCTTC. This encodes CASSRDTYNEQFF.

The CDR3 sequence is CASSIGGNEQYF. Written as DNA, the CDR3 is TGTGCCAGTAGTATTGGGGGGAACGAGCAGTACTTC. The chain joins TRBV19 to TRBJ2-7, with D tentatively TRBD2 (6 bases). V lost 3 bases and J lost 5, with 8 bases in between. The germline CDR1 and CDR2 sequences are LNHDA and SQIVND (reference sequence). The CDR3 totals 12 residues.

J is TRBJ1-5 and V is TRBV27; no clear D. Germline loops: CDR1 MNHEY, CDR2 SMNVEV (reference sequence). This CDR3 region has 13 residues. Trimming pared 5 bases from V and 6 bases from J, leaving 11 bases between. The CDR3 coding sequence is TGTGCCAGCAGTCCCGGCGAGGGTCAGCCCCAGCATTTT. This sequence encodes CASSPGEGQPQHF.

This CDR3 is CASSLGSGQATYEQYF. CDR3 nucleotide sequence: TGTGCCAGCAGCTTAGGTTCGGGACAAGCGACCTACGAGCAGTACTTC. The rearrangement links TRBV7-6 to TRBJ2-7, with a possible D match to TRBD1 (6 bases). CDR1 is SGHVS, CDR2 FNYEAQ, per germline. V lost 1 base to trimming and J lost 2 bases, with 15 bases between them. The CDR3 contains 16 residues.

The chain carries TRBV4-3 and TRBJ2-3, with TRBD1 identical over 9 bases. Germline loops: CDR1 LGHNA, CDR2 YSLEER. The CDR3 consists of 16 residues. Trimming at V came to 0 bases and at J to 5 bases, leaving 6 bases not matched to a gene. The CDR3 region has the DNA TGCGCCAGCAGCCAAGATTTACAGGGGGCTGAAGATACGCAGTATTTT. Its protein is CASSQDLQGAEDTQYF.

In its sample, this clone was seen once. J is TRBJ2-1 and V is TRBV7-8; 9 bases are a match to TRBD2. The CDR3 runs to 16 residues. Germline V gives CDR1 SGHVS, CDR2 FQNEAQ. V gave up 1 base and J gave up 3 bases; unmatched junction bases: 4. The CDR3 region is CASSLESGGNYNEQFF. Written as DNA, the CDR3 is TGTGCCAGCAGCTTAGAGAGCGGGGGGAACTACAATGAGCAGTTCTTC.

The chain is built from TRBV7-9 and TRBJ2-4; maybe TRBD1 (6 bases). CDR3 length equals 17 residues. V gave up 5 bases and J gave up 1 base, with 18 bases separating them. Germline loops: CDR1 SEHNR, CDR2 FQNEAQ (reference sequence). This CDR3 is CASSLTHSGAAKNIQYF. CDR3 sequence (DNA): TGTGCCAGCAGCCTCACCCACTCAGGGGCTGCCAAAAACATTCAGTACTTC.

The chain links TRBV4-1 to TRBJ2-1, with TRBD1 identical over 8 bases. The germline CDR1 and CDR2 sequences are MGHRA and YSYEKL. The V segment lost 0 bases and the J segment 2 bases; nucleotides outside the gene matches: 3. This CDR3 has 16 residues. The chain's CDR3 is CASSQDPGQAYNEQFF. CDR3 DNA sequence: TGCGCCAGCAGCCAAGATCCGGGACAGGCCTACAATGAGCAGTTCTTC.

This chain joins TRBV25-1 and TRBJ2-2, with TRBD1 identical over 8 bases. V shed 3 bases and J 1 base; nucleotides not matched to a gene: 7. CDR1 MGHDK and CDR2 SYGVNS come from the germline V gene. The CDR3 contains 17 residues. The CDR3 loop is CASSELGGQGNTGELFF. The CDR3 region has the DNA TGTGCCAGCAGTGAGCTAGGTGGACAGGGGAACACCGGGGAGCTGTTTTTT.

The chain joins TRBV19 to TRBJ1-3, with D unresolved. The CDR3 spans 15 residues. The germline gives CDR1 LNHDA, CDR2 SQIVND (reference sequence). V was shortened by 3 bases and J by 1 base, with 10 bases between the two germline ends. Written as DNA, the CDR3 is TGTGCCAGTAGTATTGGAACCGGGTCTGGAAACACCATATATTTT. As protein: CASSIGTGSGNTIYF. The whole variable domain, remainder taken from reference TRBV19 and TRBJ1-3, is DGGITQSPKYLFRKEGQNVTLSCEQNLNHDAMYWYRQDPGQGLRLIYYSQIVNDFQKGDIAEGYSVSREKKESFPLTVTSAQKNPTAFYLCASSIGTGSGNTIYFGEGSWLTVV.

The J gene is TRBJ2-7, the V gene TRBV5-6; D is possibly TRBD1 (6 bases). Trimming left V 5 bases short and J 2 bases short, with 11 bases between. CDR1 and CDR2 (germline): SGHDT, YYEEEE. This CDR3 is 13 amino acids long. The CDR3 DNA reads as TGTGCCAGCAGTTATGACAGGACCTACGAGCAGTACTTC. It yields the protein CASSYDRTYEQYF.

The genes are TRBV6-5 and TRBJ2-1; TRBD2 matches at 11 bases. The germline gives CDR1 MNHEY, CDR2 SVGAGI. The V segment lost 5 bases and the J segment 6 bases; nucleotides outside the gene matches: 3. The CDR3 length is 14 residues. CDR3 region: CASSPLAGGNEQFF. The CDR3 DNA reads as TGTGCCAGCAGTCCCCTAGCGGGGGGCAATGAGCAGTTCTTC.